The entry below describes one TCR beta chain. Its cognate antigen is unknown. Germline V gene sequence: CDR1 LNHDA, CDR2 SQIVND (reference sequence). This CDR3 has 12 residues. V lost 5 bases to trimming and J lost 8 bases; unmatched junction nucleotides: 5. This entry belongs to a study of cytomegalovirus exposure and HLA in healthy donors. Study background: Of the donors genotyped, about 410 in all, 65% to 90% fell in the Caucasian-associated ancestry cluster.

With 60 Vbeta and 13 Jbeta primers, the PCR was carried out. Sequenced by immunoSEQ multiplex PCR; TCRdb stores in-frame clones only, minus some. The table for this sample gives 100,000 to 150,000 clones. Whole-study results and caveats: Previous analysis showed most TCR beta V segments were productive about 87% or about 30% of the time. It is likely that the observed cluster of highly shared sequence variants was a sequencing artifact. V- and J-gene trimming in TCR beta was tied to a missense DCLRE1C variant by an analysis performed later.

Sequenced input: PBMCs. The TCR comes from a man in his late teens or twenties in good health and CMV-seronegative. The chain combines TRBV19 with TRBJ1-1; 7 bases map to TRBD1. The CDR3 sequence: CASSLPDREAFF. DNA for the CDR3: TGTGCCAGTAGTCTACCGGACAGGGAAGCTTTCTTT.